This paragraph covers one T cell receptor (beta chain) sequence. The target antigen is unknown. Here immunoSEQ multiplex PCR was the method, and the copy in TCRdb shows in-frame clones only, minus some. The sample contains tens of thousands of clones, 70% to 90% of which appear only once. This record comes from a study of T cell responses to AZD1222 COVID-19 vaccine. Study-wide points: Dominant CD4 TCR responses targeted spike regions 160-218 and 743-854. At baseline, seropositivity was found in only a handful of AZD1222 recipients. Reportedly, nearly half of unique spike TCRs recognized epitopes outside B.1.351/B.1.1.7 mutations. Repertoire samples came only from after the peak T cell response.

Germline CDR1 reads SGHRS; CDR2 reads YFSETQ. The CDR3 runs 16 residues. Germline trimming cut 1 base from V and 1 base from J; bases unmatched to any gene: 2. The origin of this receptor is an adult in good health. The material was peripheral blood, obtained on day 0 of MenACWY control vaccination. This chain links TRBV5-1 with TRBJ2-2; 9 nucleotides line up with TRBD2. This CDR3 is CASSLSTSGNTGELFF. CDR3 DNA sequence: TGCGCCAGCAGCTTGTCGACTAGCGGGAACACCGGGGAGCTGTTTTTT.